This T cell receptor (beta chain) was recorded in a study of blood T cell repertoires in COVID-19. Study-wide background: The analysed material was cDNA or gDNA that came from T cells, B-cell-depleted T cells, or PBMCs.

Enrolled through a virtual design, the participants were between about 18 and 89 years of age and came from about two dozen US areas. CDR3 length: 15 amino acids. The germline gives CDR1 MDHEN, CDR2 SYDVKM. V was pared by 3 bases and J by 11 bases, with 19 bases between. Sequencing used immunoSEQ multiplex PCR; TCRdb keeps in-frame clones, though not all of them. The table includes around 320,000 clones, roughly 91% detected once. This clonotype was obtained from a woman aged 45-59 years who had been exposed to COVID-19. Input material: PBMCs or T cells enriched from blood (not recorded which). The chain couples TRBV28 to TRBJ1-4, with D possibly TRBD1 on 5 matching bases. The chain's CDR3 is CASSFPTGAVGKLFF. CDR3 DNA: TGTGCCAGCAGTTTTCCGACTGGGGCGGTGGGGAAACTGTTTTTT.